This T cell receptor (beta chain) stems from a study of CD8+ T cells in alopecia areata. Study findings and constraints: Any link of baseline CD8+ expansion to response, resting on one nonresponder, remains uncertain. In scalp and blood during tofacitinib, many expanded lesional clones persisted.

Documented treatment: oral pan-JAK inhibitor, 5-10 mg twice daily. The sorting of PBMCs gave CD4+ and CD8+ T cells. The CDR3 loop spans 14 amino acids. The V and J ends lost 0 bases and 8 bases respectively, with 12 bases between them. Germline CDR1 and CDR2: LGHNA and YSLEER. A single count supports this clone. The antigen is unknown. Extraction and reverse transcription of RNA yielded cDNA as the sequencing template. The table came from immunoSEQ multiplex PCR; TCRdb's copy has only in-frame clones and leaves some out. The sample includes 150,000 to 200,000 clones, roughly 60% seen only once; the top ten take just over 1%.

Sequences were derived from CD4+ T cells sorted from blood, sampled at week 24, from a patient treated with tofacitinib. The receptor was derived from a human donor with alopecia areata. The V call is TRBV4-3, the J call TRBJ2-3, with no clear D. The CDR3 spells CASSQEPMSSTQYF. Here the CDR3 DNA reads TGCGCCAGCAGCCAAGAGCCCATGAGTTCTACGCAGTATTTT.